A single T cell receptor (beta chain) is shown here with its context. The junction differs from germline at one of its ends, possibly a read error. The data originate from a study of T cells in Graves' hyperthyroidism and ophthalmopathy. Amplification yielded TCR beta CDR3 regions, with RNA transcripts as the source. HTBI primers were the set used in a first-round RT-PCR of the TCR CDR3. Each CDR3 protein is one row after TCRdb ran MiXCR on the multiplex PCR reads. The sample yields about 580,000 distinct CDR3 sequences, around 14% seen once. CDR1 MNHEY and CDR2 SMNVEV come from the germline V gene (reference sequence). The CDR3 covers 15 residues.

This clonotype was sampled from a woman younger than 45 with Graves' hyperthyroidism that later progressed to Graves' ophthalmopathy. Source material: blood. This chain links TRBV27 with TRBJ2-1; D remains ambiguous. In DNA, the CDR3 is TGTGCCAGCAGCCCTTTGGACGGAGCCTACAATGGGCAGTTCTTC. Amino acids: CASSPLDGAYNGQFF.